This T cell receptor beta chain was identified during a study of prognosis after radiotherapy for stage I lung cancer. Across the whole study: Between April 2018 and 2019, patients with stage I non-small cell lung cancer were enrolled.

Concerning this clonotype: A single base separates this from a much larger clone, so it may be a read error.

The germline V gene encodes CDR1 DFQATT and CDR2 SNEGSKA (reference sequence). V lost 8 bases and J lost 4; bases outside the gene matches: 21. CDR3 length equals 17 residues. Node negativity on CT and PET/CT was present in all patients, alongside an absence of prior chemotherapy, radiotherapy or other malignancies. A draw of around 6.1 milliliters of peripheral blood took place at each of two time points. Two-round multiplex PCR on genomic DNA was the method by which TCR beta CDR3 was amplified. Primers targeting each individual TRBV and TRBJ gene were applied in first-round PCR. TCRdb reprocessed the multiplex PCR reads with MiXCR, giving one entry per CDR3 protein. The data contain about 35,000 distinct CDR3 sequences, under 40% of them singletons.

The chain joins TRBV20-1 to TRBJ1-1; TRBD1 matches at 8 bases. This specimen consisted of PBMCs, obtained before or after stereotactic body radiation therapy (not recorded which). The TCR originated in a donor of 50 years or more with non-small cell lung cancer. CDR3 DNA sequence: TGCAGTCCTACACCCAGCCTGGCAGGGGGCGCGGTCACTGAAGCTTTCTTT. It translates to CSPTPSLAGGAVTEAFF.